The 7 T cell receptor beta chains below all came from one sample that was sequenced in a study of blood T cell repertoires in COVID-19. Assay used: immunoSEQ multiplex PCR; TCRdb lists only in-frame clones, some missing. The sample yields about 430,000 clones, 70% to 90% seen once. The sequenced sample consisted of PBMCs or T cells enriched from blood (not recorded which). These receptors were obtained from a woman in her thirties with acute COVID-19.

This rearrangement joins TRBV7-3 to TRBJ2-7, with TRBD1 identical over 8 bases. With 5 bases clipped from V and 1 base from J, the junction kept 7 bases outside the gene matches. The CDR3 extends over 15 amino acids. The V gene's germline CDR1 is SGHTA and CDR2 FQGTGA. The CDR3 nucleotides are TGTGCCAGCAGCCGCGGACAGGGCGCATCCTACGAGCAGTACTTC. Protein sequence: CASSRGQGASYEQYF.

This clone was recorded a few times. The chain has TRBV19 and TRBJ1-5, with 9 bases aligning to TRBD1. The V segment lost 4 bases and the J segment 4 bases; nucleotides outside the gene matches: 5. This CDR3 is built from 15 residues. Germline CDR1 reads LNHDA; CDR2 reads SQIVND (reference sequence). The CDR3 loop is CASSRRQGGNQPQHF. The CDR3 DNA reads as TGTGCCAGTAGTAGGCGACAGGGGGGTAATCAGCCCCAGCATTTT.

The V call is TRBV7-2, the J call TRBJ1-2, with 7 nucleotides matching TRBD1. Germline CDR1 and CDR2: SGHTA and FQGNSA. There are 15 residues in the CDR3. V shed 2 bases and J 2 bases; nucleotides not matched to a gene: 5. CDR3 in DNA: TGTGCCAGCAGCTTACTAGGGGGCCACAACTATGGCTACACCTTC. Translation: CASSLLGGHNYGYTF.

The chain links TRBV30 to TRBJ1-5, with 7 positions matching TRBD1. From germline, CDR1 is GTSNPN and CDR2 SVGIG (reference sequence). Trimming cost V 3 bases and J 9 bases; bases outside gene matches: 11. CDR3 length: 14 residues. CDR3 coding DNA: TGTGCCTGGAGCCTGAACAGGGGTCAGTGGCCCCAGCATTTT. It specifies CAWSLNRGQWPQHF.

The DNA of the CDR3 is TGTGCCAGCAGTGAAGTCGAGGGTCAGCCCCAGCATTTT. This gives the protein CASSEVEGQPQHF. J is TRBJ1-5 and V is TRBV6-1; D is undetermined. CDR1 is MNHNS and CDR2 is SASEGT in the germline V gene. Trimming cost V 1 base and J 6 bases, with 7 bases left between them. The length of the CDR3 is 13 residues.

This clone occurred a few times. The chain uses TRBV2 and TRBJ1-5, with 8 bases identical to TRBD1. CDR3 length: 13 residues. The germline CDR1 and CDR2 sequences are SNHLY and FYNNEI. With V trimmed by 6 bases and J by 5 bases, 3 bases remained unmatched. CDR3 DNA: TGTGCCAGCAGACTGACAGGGGATCAGCCCCAGCATTTT. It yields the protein CASRLTGDQPQHF.

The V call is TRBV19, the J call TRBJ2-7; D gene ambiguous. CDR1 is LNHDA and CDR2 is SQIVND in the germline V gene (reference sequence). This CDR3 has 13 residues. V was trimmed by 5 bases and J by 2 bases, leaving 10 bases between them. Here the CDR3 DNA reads TGTGCCAGTAGTGCAGGATGGCCCTACGAGCAGTACTTC. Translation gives CASSAGWPYEQYF. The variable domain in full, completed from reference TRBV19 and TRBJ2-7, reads DGGITQSPKYLFRKEGQNVTLSCEQNLNHDAMYWYRQDPGQGLRLIYYSQIVNDFQKGDIAEGYSVSREKKESFPLTVTSAQKNPTAFYLCASSAGWPYEQYFGPGTRLTVT.